The T cell receptor (beta chain) under discussion was sequenced for a study of beta chain features in type 1 diabetes. Sequencing targeted expressed TCRB transcripts, as all isolated RNA had been reverse transcribed. Generated by immunoSEQ multiplex PCR, the TCRdb table keeps only in-frame clones and is missing some. This table has 300,000 to 450,000 clones, around 9.6% appearing once. This clone was seen more than once but under ten times. Its cognate antigen is unknown. Study outcomes and limitations: There was a moderate but significant shortening of TCRB CDR3s in all four CD4+ subsets of Type 1 diabetes patients.

Germline V gives CDR1 SGHTA, CDR2 FQGNSA. There are 13 residues in the CDR3. V lost 6 bases and J 4 bases, leaving 11 bases between the germline ends. The clonotype comes from a man under 40 with type 1 diabetes. This chain joins TRBV7-2 and TRBJ2-3; D not resolved. Source material: central memory CD4+ T cells from blood. CDR3 region: CASSMYRADTQYF. CDR3 in DNA: TGTGCCAGCAGTATGTATCGGGCAGATACGCAGTATTTT.